The entry that follows covers one T cell receptor (beta chain) sequence. Its antigen is currently unknown. V lost 0 bases, J lost 8 bases, and 13 bases lay in between. CDR1 and CDR2 from the germline V gene are SGHVS and FQNEAQ. This CDR3 has 15 residues. The sample originates from a study of OX40 agonist ivuxolimab in advanced cancers. Study-wide context: Intravenous ivuxolimab was administered to patients every 2 weeks at 0.01 to 10 mg/kg. Study-level results: Some patients who did not respond also had low normalized T-cell clonal expansion.

Clones were sequenced by immunoSEQ multiplex PCR, and TCRdb holds only the in-frame ones, with some missing. The sample carries about 100,000 clones, about 96% recorded once. V usage is TRBV7-8 and J usage is TRBJ1-4, with D tentatively TRBD1 (6 bases). The clonotype originates from an adult with an advanced solid tumor such as melanoma, head and neck, liver or kidney cancer. Sequenced material: CD4+ or CD8+ T cells sorted from blood, taken in a trial of the OX40 agonist ivuxolimab. This CDR3 reads CASSLAWGLGEKLFF. DNA for the CDR3: TGTGCCAGCAGCTTAGCCTGGGGGCTAGGAGAAAAACTGTTTTTT.